The 24 T cell receptor beta chains below come from one sample, sequenced in a study of HIV-infected patients and healthy controls. Approximately 510 ng RNA was reverse transcribed with alpha and beta constant-region primers. Each of the alpha and beta chains got its own library through chain-specific third strand synthesis with indices. TCRdb re-derived calls from the 5' RACE reads in MiXCR, one entry per CDR3 protein. The sample includes 8,000 to 10,000 distinct CDR3 sequences, 7% to 8.5% of them seen just once. No cell fractionation was done, so the repertoire covers all unsorted peripheral blood T cells. Sequencing was performed on blood, taken before antiretroviral therapy. These receptors came from an adult with HIV infection.

This clonotype has at least ten counts. The chain uses TRBV27 and TRBJ2-1, with D possibly matching TRBD1 (6 bases). Germline values: CDR1 MNHEY, CDR2 SMNVEV (reference sequence). V gave up 5 bases and J gave up 10 bases, with 12 bases separating them. The CDR3 sequence is 12 residues long. CDR3 region: CASSRQGYEQFF. The CDR3 nucleotides are TGTGCCAGCAGTCGTCAGGGGTACGAGCAGTTCTTC.

In the case of this clonotype: A much larger clonotype is one base distant, so this may be a read error. This chain links TRBV6-6 with TRBJ1-6; 7 bases match TRBD1. Germline V gene sequence: CDR1 MNHNY, CDR2 SVGAGI (reference sequence). The ends lost 6 bases at V and 8 bases at J; junction bases unmatched: 7. CDR3 length equals 14 residues. CDR3 DNA sequence: TGTGCCAGCAGGATGAGACAGGGAGATTCACCCCTCCACTTT. Its translation: CASRMRQGDSPLHF.

The chain joins TRBV7-9 to TRBJ1-6, with a weak D call TRBD1 (6 bases). With 3 bases removed from V and 8 bases from J, the gap between germline ends came to 26 bases. Per the germline V gene, CDR1 is SEHNR and CDR2 is FQNEAQ (reference sequence). This CDR3 contains 19 residues. The CDR3 nucleotides are TGTGCCAGCAGCTTCGGGGGGCGACGGGGATTGGGGGTGGATTCACCCCTCCACTTT. It translates to CASSFGGRRGLGVDSPLHF. The variable domain in full, completed from reference TRBV7-9 and TRBJ1-6, reads DTGVSQNPRHKITKRGQNVTFRCDPISEHNRLYWYRQTLGQGPEFLTYFQNEAQLEKSRLLSDRFSAERPKGSFSTLEIQRTEQGDSAMYLCASSFGGRRGLGVDSPLHFGNGTRLTVT.

This clonotype came up many times. The chain couples TRBV19 to TRBJ1-5, with a possible D match to TRBD1 (6 bases). Between the trimmed V and J ends, which lost 3 bases and 1 base, there was a span of 10 bases. From germline, CDR1 is LNHDA and CDR2 SQIVND (reference sequence). CDR3 length equals 15 residues. The chain's CDR3 is CASSIIRGSNQPQHF. For the CDR3, the DNA is TGTGCCAGTAGTATCATTAGGGGGAGCAATCAGCCCCAGCATTTT. Complete variable domain (other parts from reference TRBV19 and TRBJ1-5): DGGITQSPKYLFRKEGQNVTLSCEQNLNHDAMYWYRQDPGQGLRLIYYSQIVNDFQKGDIAEGYSVSREKKESFPLTVTSAQKNPTAFYLCASSIIRGSNQPQHFGDGTRLSIL.

The rearrangement links TRBV19 to TRBJ2-1; 12 bases are a match to TRBD2. V lost 5 bases, J lost 2 bases, and 4 bases stayed unmatched. There are 16 residues in the CDR3. Germline V CDR1 and CDR2: LNHDA, SQIVND (reference sequence). The CDR3 spells CASSPTSGGTYNEQFF. CDR3 DNA sequence: TGTGCCAGTAGTCCGACTAGCGGGGGAACCTACAATGAGCAGTTCTTC.

This clonotype was seen at least ten times. V is TRBV12-3 or TRBV12-4 and J is TRBJ2-7; D possibly corresponds to TRBD1 (6 bases). Trimming left V 5 bases short and J 4 bases short, with 18 bases between. The CDR3 has 15 residues. The CDR3 region is CASSNRANLDYEQYF. For the CDR3, the DNA is TGTGCCAGCAGTAACAGGGCCAATCTCGATTACGAGCAGTACTTC.

This clonotype was seen at least ten times. The chain is built from TRBV19 and TRBJ2-2; perhaps TRBD1 as D (6 bases). The germline gives CDR1 LNHDA, CDR2 SQIVND (reference sequence). The CDR3 loop spans 16 amino acids. The ends were cut back, 7 bases at V and 1 base at J, with 16 bases in the middle. The CDR3 DNA is TGTGCCAGTACGAACGGTGCCAGGGGGAACACCGGGGAGCTGTTTTTT. It specifies CASTNGARGNTGELFF. The whole variable domain, filled in from reference TRBV19 and TRBJ2-2, reads DGGITQSPKYLFRKEGQNVTLSCEQNLNHDAMYWYRQDPGQGLRLIYYSQIVNDFQKGDIAEGYSVSREKKESFPLTVTSAQKNPTAFYLCASTNGARGNTGELFFGEGSRLTVL.

This clonotype was observed once. The chain has TRBV6-2 or TRBV6-3 and TRBJ2-1; 12 bases map to TRBD2. The CDR3 runs 15 residues. Germline trimming cut 7 bases from V and 6 bases from J; bases unmatched to any gene: 7. In germline, CDR1 is MNHEY, CDR2 SVGEGT. CDR3 nucleotides: TGTGCCAGCACGCAGACTAGCGGGGGAGGCAATGAGCAGTTCTTC. Encoded protein: CASTQTSGGGNEQFF.

This clonotype has ten or more counts. The chain employs TRBV7-9 and TRBJ1-6; D not resolved. V was pared by 2 bases and J by 6 bases, with 11 bases between. From germline, CDR1 is SEHNR and CDR2 FQNEAQ (reference sequence). The CDR3 covers 15 residues. Here the CDR3 reads CASSLNPGFNSPLHF. The CDR3 nucleotides are TGTGCCAGCAGCTTAAACCCGGGCTTTAATTCACCCCTCCACTTT.

With regard to this clonotype: A much larger clone lies one base from this, so it may be a read error. This chain links TRBV6-5 with TRBJ2-7; tentatively, D is TRBD2 (7 bases). Per germline, CDR1 MNHEY and CDR2 SVGAGI. This CDR3 is 15 amino acids long. The CDR3 nucleotides read TGTGCCAGCAGTTACGTTGCGGGGGCCCCCTACGAGCGGTACTTC. Translated, it gives CASSYVAGAPYERYF.

This clonotype occurred many times. The rearrangement links TRBV6-6 to TRBJ1-2; D call uncertain. Germline values: CDR1 MNHNY, CDR2 SVGAGI (reference sequence). The CDR3 runs 12 residues. The V end lost 0 bases, the J end lost 6 bases, and 5 bases lay between the germline ends. CDR3 bases: TGTGCCAGCAGTTACTCGACGAATGGCTACACCTTC. Its protein is CASSYSTNGYTF.

The gene calls are TRBV4-3 and TRBJ2-2, with a tentative D call TRBD2 (5 bases). The ends were cut back, 0 bases at V and 1 base at J, with 15 bases in the middle. In germline, CDR1 is LGHNA, CDR2 YSLEER. The CDR3 covers 18 residues. This chain's CDR3 is CASSQDPPRGWNTGELFF. The CDR3, as DNA: TGCGCCAGCAGCCAAGATCCTCCGCGCGGGTGGAACACCGGGGAGCTGTTTTTT.

Many counts were recorded for this clonotype. The rearrangement links TRBV2 to TRBJ2-5; 8 bases are shared with TRBD2. Germline V gene lookup returns CDR1 SNHLY and CDR2 FYNNEI. CDR3 length: 15 amino acids. With 7 bases clipped from V and 1 base from J, the junction kept 8 bases outside the gene matches. The CDR3 region is CASTWSAGGQETQYF. The DNA of the CDR3 is TGTGCCAGCACCTGGAGTGCGGGGGGCCAAGAGACCCAGTACTTC.

This clonotype has a count of ten or more. The genes are TRBV20-1 and TRBJ1-1; no definite D call. CDR1 is DFQATT, CDR2 SNEGSKA, per germline (reference sequence). This CDR3 comprises 15 residues. The V end was cut by 3 bases, the J end by 6 bases, with 20 bases between. The CDR3 region is CSASWSVTGFSEAFF. In nucleotides, the CDR3 is TGCAGTGCTAGTTGGAGCGTCACGGGGTTCTCTGAAGCTTTCTTT.

This clonotype was detected ten times or more. The CDR3 protein is CASSQSGTLPGYTF. CDR3 bases: TGTGCCAGCAGCCAATCCGGGACTCTCCCTGGCTACACCTTC. This sequence joins TRBV14 and TRBJ1-2; D is perhaps TRBD1 (5 bases). Between the trimmed V and J ends, which lost 2 bases and 7 bases, there was a span of 14 bases. This CDR3 is built from 14 residues. Germline V gives CDR1 SGHDN, CDR2 FVKESK.

This clonotype ranks as medium-sized (0.01 to 0.1%). The V and J genes are TRBV7-2 and TRBJ1-4, with D tentatively TRBD1 (6 bases). V was shortened by 4 bases and J by 3 bases, with 12 bases between the two germline ends. Per germline, CDR1 SGHTA and CDR2 FQGNSA. The CDR3 length is 15 residues. The CDR3 protein is CASSSGDTSNEKLFF. The CDR3 DNA sequence: TGTGCCAGCAGCTCCGGGGACACCTCTAATGAAAAACTGTTTTTT.

This clonotype was seen many times. The rearrangement uses TRBV9 and TRBJ2-4; 7 bases map to TRBD1. CDR1 is SGDLS, CDR2 YYNGEE, per germline. Germline trimming cut 0 bases from V and 5 bases from J; bases unmatched to any gene: 5. The CDR3 sequence is 15 residues long. The DNA of the CDR3 is TGTGCCAGCAGCGTAGACGACAGGGCCCAAAACATTCAGTACTTC. It specifies CASSVDDRAQNIQYF. The full variable domain, in which reference TRBV9 and TRBJ2-4 provide the parts outside the CDR3, is DSGVTQTPKHLITATGQRVTLRCSPRSGDLSVYWYQQSLDQGLQFLIQYYNGEERAKGNILERFSAQQFPDLHSELNLSSLELGDSALYFCASSVDDRAQNIQYFGAGTRLSVL.

This clonotype was found many times. The V and J genes are TRBV12-3 or TRBV12-4 and TRBJ2-2; TRBD1 might be the D (6 bases). The CDR3 spans 12 residues. The CDR3: CATGKNTGELFF. The CDR3 DNA reads as TGTGCAACAGGGAAGAACACCGGGGAGCTGTTTTTT.

The chain is built from TRBV5-1 and TRBJ2-1, with D perhaps TRBD1 (5 bases). V gave up 0 bases and J gave up 4 bases, with 11 bases separating them. The V gene's germline CDR1 is SGHRS and CDR2 YFSETQ. The CDR3 consists of 15 residues. The CDR3 DNA sequence: TGCGCCAGCAGCTTGGCCGAGGCAGGGTACAATGAGCAGTTCTTC. It translates to CASSLAEAGYNEQFF.

This clonotype is labeled medium-sized. The chain combines TRBV6-2 or TRBV6-3 with TRBJ1-6; 9 bases are shared with TRBD1. Trimming removed 6 bases from V and 7 bases from J; junction bases left unmatched: 4. This CDR3 contains 14 residues. From germline, CDR1 is MNHEY and CDR2 SVGEGT. The CDR3 protein is CASRNGQGNSPLHF. CDR3 sequence (DNA): TGTGCCAGCAGAAACGGACAGGGGAATTCACCCCTCCACTTT.

This rearrangement joins TRBV7-8 to TRBJ1-2; possibly TRBD1 for D (6 bases). The CDR3 extends over 14 amino acids. CDR1 SGHVS and CDR2 FQNEAQ come from the germline V gene. V lost 5 bases and J 2 bases, leaving 12 bases between the germline ends. In nucleotides, the CDR3 is TGTGCCAGCAGCCTGACAGGCCGAAACTATGGCTACACCTTC. Encoded protein: CASSLTGRNYGYTF.

This clonotype was counted many times. The chain joins TRBV27 to TRBJ2-5, with 9 bases fitting TRBD2. Trimming cost V 5 bases and J 4 bases; bases outside gene matches: 5. The CDR3 totals 14 residues. Germline assignment: CDR1 MNHEY and CDR2 SMNVEV (reference sequence). The CDR3: CASSRGGGAETQYF. CDR3 DNA sequence: TGTGCCAGCAGTCGGGGCGGGGGGGCAGAGACCCAGTACTTC.

This clonotype was seen ten or more times. The V call is TRBV7-6, the J call TRBJ2-3; 8 bases match TRBD2. This CDR3 is 15 amino acids long. Germline V CDR1 and CDR2: SGHVS, FNYEAQ. V shed 0 bases, J shed 2 bases, and the junction held 1 base outside the gene matches. In DNA form, the CDR3 reads TGTGCCAGCAGCTTAGCCGGGGGGGCCACAGATACGCAGTATTTT. It is translated as CASSLAGGATDTQYF.

V and J are TRBV27 and TRBJ1-1; a possible D gene is TRBD1 (5 bases). The germline V gene has CDR1 MNHEY and CDR2 SMNVEV (reference sequence). V dropped 3 bases and J dropped 4 bases, with 15 bases sitting between them. This CDR3 has 15 residues. CDR3 region: CASSLQGSPRTEAFF. The CDR3 DNA is TGTGCCAGCAGTTTGCAGGGTTCGCCACGCACTGAAGCTTTCTTT.